This TCR beta chain was identified in a study of blood T cell repertoires in COVID-19. How the authors handled the data: Amplification from reference gene primers served as the basis for estimated nucleated cell counts. Clones were sequenced by immunoSEQ multiplex PCR, and TCRdb holds only the in-frame ones, with some missing. V, J and clone size were drawn from that table, and D and trimming were deduced from the DNA. This sample yields 370,000 or so clones, of which roughly four fifths are seen a single time; roughly 1.2% belongs to the top ten. This receptor was obtained from a human donor with acute or convalescent COVID-19. The donor label of this sample is uncertain. Input material: peripheral blood.

The CDR3 DNA is TGTGCCTGGACAGGCTTTAGTGGCTACACCTTC. Its translation: CAWTGFSGYTF. The chain has TRBV30 and TRBJ1-2; unclear D gene. V dropped 4 bases and J dropped 7 bases, with 10 bases sitting between them. The CDR3 covers 11 residues. CDR1 GTSNPN and CDR2 SVGIG come from the germline V gene (reference sequence).